This T cell receptor beta chain comes out of a study of CD8+ T cells in alopecia areata. About the research overall: Donors of skin were C3H/HeJ mice aged roughly 6-12 months with spontaneous alopecia, and recipients were approximately 6-11-week-old female C3H/HeJ mice.

In germline, CDR1 is FNHDT, CDR2 SITEND (reference sequence). The CDR3 runs 15 residues. V was cut by 5 bases and J by 0 bases, with 13 bases left in between. For this clone: What it binds is not known. Germline and genes: mouse. Read coverage stops 4 residues before the CDR3 terminus; the germline J gene supplies the remainder.

Study-level results: For lesional scalp, especially alopecia totalis/universalis, clonality was higher than in normal scalp. Sharing of TCR sequences between patients (possibly for HLA-related reasons) was less clear than in mice.

After isolation, RNA underwent reverse transcription to generate cDNA as the sequencing template. Method: immunoSEQ multiplex PCR; TCRdb's copy keeps in-frame clones and lacks some. This sample has more than 250,000 clones, each found more than once. A sort of pooled cutaneous lymph node cells used CD4, CD8alpha, NKG2D, NKG2ACE and other stains. This clonotype was sampled from a C3H/HeJ mouse with alopecia areata. These mice share the MHC haplotype H2-k. Specimen: CD4+ T cells sorted from a lymph node. V and J are TRBV19 and TRBJ2-5, with unresolved D. Incomplete CDR3 DNA: TGTGCCAGCAGCTCTCCCTACAATAACCAAGAC. Protein product: CASSSPYNNQD. The entire CDR3 reads CASSSPYNNQDTQYF. Full variable domain (remainder filled in from reference TRBV19 and TRBJ2-5): GGIITQTPKFLIGQEGQKLTLKCQQNFNHDTMYWYRQDSGKGLRLIYYSITENDLQKGDLSEGYDASREKKSSFSLTVTSAQKNEMAVFLCASSSPYNNQDTQYFGPGTRLLVL.